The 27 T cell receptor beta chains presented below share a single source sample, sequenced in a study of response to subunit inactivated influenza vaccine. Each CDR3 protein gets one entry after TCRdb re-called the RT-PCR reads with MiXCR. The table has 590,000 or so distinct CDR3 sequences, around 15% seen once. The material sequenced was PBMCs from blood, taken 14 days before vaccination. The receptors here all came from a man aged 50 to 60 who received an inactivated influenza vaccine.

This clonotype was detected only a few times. The CDR3, as DNA: TGCGCCAGCAGCTTGAAGTTGTTGGGAGGCGAGCAGTACTTC. Encoded protein: CASSLKLLGGEQYF. V and J are TRBV5-1 and TRBJ2-7; perhaps TRBD2 as D (6 bases). CDR3 length equals 14 residues. Germline V gene lookup returns CDR1 SGHRS and CDR2 YFSETQ. Between the trimmed V and J ends, which lost 1 base and 6 bases, there was a span of 14 bases. The full variable domain, completed using reference TRBV5-1 and TRBJ2-7, is KAGVTQTPRYLIKTRGQQVTLSCSPISGHRSVSWYQQTPGQGLQFLFEYFSETQRNKGNFPGRFSGRQFSNSRSEMNVSTLELGDSALYLCASSLKLLGGEQYFGPGTRLTVT.

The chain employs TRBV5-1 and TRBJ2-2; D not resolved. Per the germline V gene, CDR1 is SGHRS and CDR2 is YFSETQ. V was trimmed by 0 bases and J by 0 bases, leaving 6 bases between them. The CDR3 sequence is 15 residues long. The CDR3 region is CASSLETTNTGELFF. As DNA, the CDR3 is TGCGCCAGCAGCTTGGAGACAACGAACACCGGGGAGCTGTTTTTT.

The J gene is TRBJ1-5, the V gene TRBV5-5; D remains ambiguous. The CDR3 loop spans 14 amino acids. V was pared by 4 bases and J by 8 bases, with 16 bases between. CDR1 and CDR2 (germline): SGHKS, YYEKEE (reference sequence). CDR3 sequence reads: CASSHWAGFEPQHF. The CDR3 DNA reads TGTGCCAGCAGCCACTGGGCAGGCTTTGAGCCCCAGCATTTT.

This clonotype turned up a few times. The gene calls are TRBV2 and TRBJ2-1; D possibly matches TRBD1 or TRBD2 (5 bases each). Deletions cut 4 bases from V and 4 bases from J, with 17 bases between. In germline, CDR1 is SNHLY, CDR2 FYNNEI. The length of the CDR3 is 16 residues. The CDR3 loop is CASSVSGPTIYNEQFF. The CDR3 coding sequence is TGTGCCAGCAGTGTGTCGGGACCGACGATTTACAATGAGCAGTTCTTC.

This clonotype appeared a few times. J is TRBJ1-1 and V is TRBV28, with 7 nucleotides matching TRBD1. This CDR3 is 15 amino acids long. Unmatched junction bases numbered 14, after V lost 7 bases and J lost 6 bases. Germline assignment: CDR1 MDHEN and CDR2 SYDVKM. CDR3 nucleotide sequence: TGTGCCAGCATCACACTGACAGGGCTGCGATCTGAAGCTTTCTTT. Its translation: CASITLTGLRSEAFF.

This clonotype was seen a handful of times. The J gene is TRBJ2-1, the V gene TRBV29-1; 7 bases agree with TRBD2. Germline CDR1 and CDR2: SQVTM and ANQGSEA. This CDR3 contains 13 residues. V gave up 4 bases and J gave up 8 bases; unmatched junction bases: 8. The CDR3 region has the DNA TGCAGCGTTGGGCTAGCGGCCCTCTATGAGCAGTTCTTC. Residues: CSVGLAALYEQFF.

In nucleotides, the CDR3 is TGTGCCACCAGTGATTTCGTCATACAGGAAATCAATCAGCCCCAGCATTTT. Translation gives CATSDFVIQEINQPQHF. V is TRBV24-1 and J is TRBJ1-5; a possible D gene is TRBD1 (5 bases). Germline CDR1 KGHDR, CDR2 SFDVKD. This CDR3 has 17 amino acids. V was shortened by 1 base and J by 3 bases, with 15 bases between the two germline ends.

As DNA, the CDR3 is TGTGCCAGCAGCTTATACAGGTTTAATTCCTACGAGCAGTACTTC. Encoded protein: CASSLYRFNSYEQYF. The chain carries TRBV5-6 and TRBJ2-7, with D maybe TRBD1 (5 bases). The CDR3 is made up of 15 amino acids. Germline V gene lookup returns CDR1 SGHDT and CDR2 YYEEEE. V gave up 2 bases and J gave up 1 base, with 13 bases separating them.

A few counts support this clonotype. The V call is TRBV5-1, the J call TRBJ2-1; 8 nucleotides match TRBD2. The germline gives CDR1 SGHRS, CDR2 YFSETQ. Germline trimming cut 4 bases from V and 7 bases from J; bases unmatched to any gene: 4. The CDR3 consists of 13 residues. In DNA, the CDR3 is TGCGCCAGCAGCCAAGCGGGAGAGAATGAGCAGTTCTTC. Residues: CASSQAGENEQFF.

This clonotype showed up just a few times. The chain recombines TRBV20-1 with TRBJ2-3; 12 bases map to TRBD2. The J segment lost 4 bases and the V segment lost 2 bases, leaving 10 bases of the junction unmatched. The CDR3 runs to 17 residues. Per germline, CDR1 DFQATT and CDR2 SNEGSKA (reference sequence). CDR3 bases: TGCAGTGCTAGAAGACTAGCGGGAGATGGGGTCGCAGATACGCAGTATTTT. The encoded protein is CSARRLAGDGVADTQYF.

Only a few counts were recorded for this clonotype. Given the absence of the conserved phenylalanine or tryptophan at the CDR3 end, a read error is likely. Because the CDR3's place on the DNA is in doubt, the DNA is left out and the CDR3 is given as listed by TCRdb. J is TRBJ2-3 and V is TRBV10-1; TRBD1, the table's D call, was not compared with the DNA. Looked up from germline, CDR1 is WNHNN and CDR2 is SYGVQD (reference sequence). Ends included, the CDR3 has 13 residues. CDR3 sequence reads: CASSEYAGGRSGS.

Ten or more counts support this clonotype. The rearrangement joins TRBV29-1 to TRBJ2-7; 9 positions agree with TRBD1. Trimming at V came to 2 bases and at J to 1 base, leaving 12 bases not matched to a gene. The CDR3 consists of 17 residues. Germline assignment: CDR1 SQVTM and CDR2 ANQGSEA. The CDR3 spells CSVEFLGQGSSSYEQYF. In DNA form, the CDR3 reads TGCAGCGTTGAATTTTTGGGACAGGGAAGCTCGTCCTACGAGCAGTACTTC.

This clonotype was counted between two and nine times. The CDR3 here is CASSSSTGGVEQFF. For the CDR3, the DNA is TGTGCCAGCAGCTCTTCGACAGGGGGCGTGGAGCAGTTCTTC. This rearrangement joins TRBV7-3 to TRBJ2-1; TRBD1 matches 10 bases. This CDR3 comprises 14 residues. The germline CDR1 and CDR2 sequences are SGHTA and FQGTGA. The J segment lost 10 bases and the V segment lost 4 bases, leaving 7 bases of the junction unmatched. The whole variable domain, filled in from reference TRBV7-3 and TRBJ2-1, reads GAGVSQTPSNKVTEKGKYVELRCDPISGHTALYWYRQSLGQGPEFLIYFQGTGAADDSGLPNDRFFAVRPEGSVSTLKIQRTERGDSAVYLCASSSSTGGVEQFFGPGTRLTVL.

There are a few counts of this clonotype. In nucleotides, the CDR3 is TGTGCCAGCAGTCCGGCGGGGAATAGCAATCAGCCCCAGCATTTT. Its protein is CASSPAGNSNQPQHF. The J gene is TRBJ1-5, the V gene TRBV7-6; D gene uncertain. The CDR3 has 15 residues. The V end lost 6 bases, the J end lost 0 bases, and 12 bases lay between the germline ends. CDR1 and CDR2 (germline): SGHVS, FNYEAQ.

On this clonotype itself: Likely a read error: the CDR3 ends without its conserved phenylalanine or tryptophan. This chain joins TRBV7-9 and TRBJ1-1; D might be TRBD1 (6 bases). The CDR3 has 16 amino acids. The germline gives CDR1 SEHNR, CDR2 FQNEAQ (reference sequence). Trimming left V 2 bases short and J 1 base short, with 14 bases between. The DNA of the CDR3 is TGTGCCAGCAGCTTATGGGGCCGGGGGCCGAACACTGAAGCTTTCATT. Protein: CASSLWGRGPNTEAFI.

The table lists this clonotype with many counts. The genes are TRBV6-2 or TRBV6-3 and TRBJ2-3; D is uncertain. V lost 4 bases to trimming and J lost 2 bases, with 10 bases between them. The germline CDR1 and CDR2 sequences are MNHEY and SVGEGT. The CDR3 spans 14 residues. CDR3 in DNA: TGTGCCAGCAGTTTCCGGTCCTCCACAGATACGCAGTATTTT. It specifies CASSFRSSTDTQYF.

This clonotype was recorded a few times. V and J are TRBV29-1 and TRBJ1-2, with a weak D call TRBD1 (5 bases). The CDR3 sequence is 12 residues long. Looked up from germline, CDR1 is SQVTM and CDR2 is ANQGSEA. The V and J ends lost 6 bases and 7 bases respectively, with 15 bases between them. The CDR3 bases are TGCAGCGTGGGGGAGGGATCGAGTGGCTACACCTTC. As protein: CSVGEGSSGYTF.

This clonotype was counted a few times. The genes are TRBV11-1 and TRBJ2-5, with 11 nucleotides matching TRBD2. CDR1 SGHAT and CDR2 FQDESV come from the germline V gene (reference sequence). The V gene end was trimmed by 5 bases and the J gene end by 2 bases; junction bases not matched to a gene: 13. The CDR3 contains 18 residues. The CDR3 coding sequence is TGTGCCAGCAGCACCCCGGGACTAGCGGAGCTGAAGCAAGAGACCCAGTACTTC. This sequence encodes CASSTPGLAELKQETQYF.

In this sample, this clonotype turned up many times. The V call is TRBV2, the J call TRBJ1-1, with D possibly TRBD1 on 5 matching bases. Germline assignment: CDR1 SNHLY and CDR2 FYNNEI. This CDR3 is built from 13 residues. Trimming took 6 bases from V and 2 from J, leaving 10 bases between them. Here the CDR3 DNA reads TGTGCCAGCAGACAGGTTTCTAACACTGAAGCTTTCTTT. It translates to CASRQVSNTEAFF.

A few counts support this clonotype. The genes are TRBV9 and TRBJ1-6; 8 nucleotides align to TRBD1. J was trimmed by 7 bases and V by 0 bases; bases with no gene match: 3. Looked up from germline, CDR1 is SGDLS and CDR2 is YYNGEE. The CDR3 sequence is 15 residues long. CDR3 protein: CASSVGQGPNSPLHF. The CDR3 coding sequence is TGTGCCAGCAGCGTAGGACAGGGGCCAAATTCACCCCTCCACTTT.

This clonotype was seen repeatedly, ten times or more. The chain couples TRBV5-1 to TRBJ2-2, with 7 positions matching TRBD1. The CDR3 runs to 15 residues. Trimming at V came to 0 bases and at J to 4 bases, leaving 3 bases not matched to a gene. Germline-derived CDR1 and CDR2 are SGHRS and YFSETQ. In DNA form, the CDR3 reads TGCGCCAGCAGCTTGGGGGGACAGACCACCGGGGAGCTGTTTTTT. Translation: CASSLGGQTTGELFF.

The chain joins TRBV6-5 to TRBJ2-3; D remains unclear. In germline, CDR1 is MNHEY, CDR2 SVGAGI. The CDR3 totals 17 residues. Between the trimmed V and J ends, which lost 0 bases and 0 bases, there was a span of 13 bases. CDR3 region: CASSYSFPRASTDTQYF. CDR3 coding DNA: TGTGCCAGCAGTTACTCCTTCCCCCGGGCTAGCACAGATACGCAGTATTTT.

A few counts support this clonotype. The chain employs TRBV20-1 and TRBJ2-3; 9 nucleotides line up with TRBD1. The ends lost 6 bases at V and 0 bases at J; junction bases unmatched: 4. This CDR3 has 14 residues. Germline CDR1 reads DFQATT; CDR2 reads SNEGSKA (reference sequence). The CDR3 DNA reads TGCAGTGCCCGGACAGGGGCCAGCACAGATACGCAGTATTTT. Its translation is CSARTGASTDTQYF.

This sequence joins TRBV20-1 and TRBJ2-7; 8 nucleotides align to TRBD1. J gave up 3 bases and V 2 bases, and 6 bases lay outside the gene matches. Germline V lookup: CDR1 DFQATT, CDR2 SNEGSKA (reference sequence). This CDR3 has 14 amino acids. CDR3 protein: CSARTNDRGYEQYF. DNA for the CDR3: TGCAGTGCTAGAACCAACGACAGGGGCTACGAGCAGTACTTC.

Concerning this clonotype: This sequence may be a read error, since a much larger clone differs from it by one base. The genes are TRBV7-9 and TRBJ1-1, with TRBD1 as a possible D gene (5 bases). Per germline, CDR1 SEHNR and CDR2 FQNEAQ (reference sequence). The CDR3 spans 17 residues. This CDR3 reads CASSSGLRNQTNAEAFF. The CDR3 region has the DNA TGTGCCAGCAGCTCGGGGCTCAGGAATCAGACGAACGCTGAAGCTTTCTTT.

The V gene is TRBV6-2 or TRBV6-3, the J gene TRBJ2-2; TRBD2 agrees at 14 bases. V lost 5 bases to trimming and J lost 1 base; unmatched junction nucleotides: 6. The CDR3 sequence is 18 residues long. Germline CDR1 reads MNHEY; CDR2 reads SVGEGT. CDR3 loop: CASSPGTSGRGNTGELFF. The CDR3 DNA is TGTGCCAGCAGTCCCGGGACTAGCGGGAGAGGGAACACCGGGGAGCTGTTTTTT.

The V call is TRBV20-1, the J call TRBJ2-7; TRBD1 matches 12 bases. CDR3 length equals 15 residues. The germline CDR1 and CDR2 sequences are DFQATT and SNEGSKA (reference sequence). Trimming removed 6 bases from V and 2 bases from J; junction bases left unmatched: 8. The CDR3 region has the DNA TGCAGTGCCGGGACAGGGGGCCTTCATGCCTACGAGCAGTACTTC. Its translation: CSAGTGGLHAYEQYF.